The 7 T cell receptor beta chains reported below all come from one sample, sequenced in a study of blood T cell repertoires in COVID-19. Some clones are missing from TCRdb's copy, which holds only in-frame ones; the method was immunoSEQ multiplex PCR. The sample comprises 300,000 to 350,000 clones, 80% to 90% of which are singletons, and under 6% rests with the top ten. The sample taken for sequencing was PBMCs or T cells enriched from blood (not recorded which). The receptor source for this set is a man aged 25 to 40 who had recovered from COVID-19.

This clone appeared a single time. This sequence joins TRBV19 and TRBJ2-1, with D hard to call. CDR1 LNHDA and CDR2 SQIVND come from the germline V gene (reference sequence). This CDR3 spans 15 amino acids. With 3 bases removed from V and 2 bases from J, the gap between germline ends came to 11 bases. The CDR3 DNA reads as TGTGCCAGTAGTATTGTCTTAAACACCTACAATGAGCAGTTCTTC. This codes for CASSIVLNTYNEQFF.

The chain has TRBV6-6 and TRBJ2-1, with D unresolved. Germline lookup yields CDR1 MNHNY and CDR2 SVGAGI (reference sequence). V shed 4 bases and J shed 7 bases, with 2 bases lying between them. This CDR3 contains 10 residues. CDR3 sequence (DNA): TGTGCCAGCAGTTTAAATGAGCAGTTCTTC. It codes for CASSLNEQFF.

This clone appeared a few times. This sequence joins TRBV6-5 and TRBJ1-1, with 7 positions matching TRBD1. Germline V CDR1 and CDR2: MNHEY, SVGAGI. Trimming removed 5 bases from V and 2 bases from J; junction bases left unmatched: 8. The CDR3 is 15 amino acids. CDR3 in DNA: TGTGCCAGCAGTCCCACAGGGGCGTTCAACACTGAAGCTTTCTTT. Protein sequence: CASSPTGAFNTEAFF.

CDR3 loop: CASTDSVTSYTF. In nucleotides, the CDR3 is TGTGCCAGCACAGACAGTGTCACTAGCTACACCTTC. This chain links TRBV25-1 with TRBJ1-2; possible D gene TRBD1, 5 bases. The germline V and J ends were trimmed by 7 bases and 9 bases, with 15 bases remaining between them. The CDR3 loop spans 12 amino acids. In germline, CDR1 is MGHDK, CDR2 SYGVNS.

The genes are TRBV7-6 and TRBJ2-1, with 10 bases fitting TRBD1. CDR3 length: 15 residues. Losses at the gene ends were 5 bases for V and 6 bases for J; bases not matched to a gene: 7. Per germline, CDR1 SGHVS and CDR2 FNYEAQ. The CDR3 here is CASSPGTGDVNEQFF. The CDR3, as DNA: TGTGCCAGCAGCCCCGGGACAGGGGATGTCAATGAGCAGTTCTTC. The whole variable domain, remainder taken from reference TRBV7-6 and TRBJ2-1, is GAGVSQSPRYKVTKRGQDVALRCDPISGHVSLYWYRQALGQGPEFLTYFNYEAQQDKSGLPNDRFSAERPEGSISTLTIQRTEQRDSAMYRCASSPGTGDVNEQFFGPGTRLTVL.

The CDR3 DNA follows: TGCGCCAGCAGCTTGGACCGACAGGGCGGATATGGCTACACCTTC. Translation gives CASSLDRQGGYGYTF. The rearrangement uses TRBV5-1 and TRBJ1-2, with 7 nucleotides matching TRBD1. The germline V gene has CDR1 SGHRS and CDR2 YFSETQ. The CDR3 covers 15 residues. With 0 bases clipped from V and 5 bases from J, the junction kept 7 bases outside the gene matches.

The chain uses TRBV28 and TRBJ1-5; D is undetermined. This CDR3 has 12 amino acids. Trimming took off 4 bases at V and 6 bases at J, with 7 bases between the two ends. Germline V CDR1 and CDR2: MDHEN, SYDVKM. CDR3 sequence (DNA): TGTGCCAGCAGTTACGGTCTTCAGCCCCAGCATTTT. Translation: CASSYGLQPQHF.